A selection of T cell receptor beta chains follows, all from one sample in a study of identical twins. TCRdb recomputed calls from the 5' RACE reads with MiXCR, one row per CDR3 protein. The sample includes 1.5 million to 2 million distinct CDR3 sequences, 25% to 35% seen only once; the top ten take approximately 0.25%. The sample comprised cord blood. Receptors were obtained from a newborn girl in good health. Both conserved end residues are part of each CDR3. D genes are given only for firm matches. Clone size appears in some rows only: once, few, many, or a class for an expanded clone.

abundance: -
d_gene: TRBD1
j_gene: TRBJ1-6
v_gene: TRBV20-1
CDR3aa: CSASPGQGSSPLHF
CDR3nt: TGCAGTGCTTCACCGGGACAGGGAAGTTCACCCCTCCACTTT

abundance: -
d_gene: TRBD2
j_gene: TRBJ2-5
v_gene: TRBV10-3
CDR3aa: CAISEPVAGGPRQETQYF
CDR3nt: TGTGCCATCAGTGAGCCAGTAGCGGGAGGGCCGCGACAAGAGACCCAGTACTTC

abundance: few
d_gene: TRBD2
j_gene: TRBJ2-3
v_gene: TRBV20-1
CDR3aa: CSASLPSGSTDTQYF
CDR3nt: TGCAGTGCTAGTCTGCCTAGCGGGAGCACAGATACGCAGTATTTT

abundance: -
d_gene: -
j_gene: TRBJ1-2
v_gene: TRBV6-5
CDR3aa: CASSYGGPGYGYTF
CDR3nt: TGTGCCAGCAGTTACGGGGGGCCCGGCTATGGCTACACCTTC

abundance: -
d_gene: -
j_gene: TRBJ2-1
v_gene: TRBV6-1
CDR3aa: CASLQRSSYNEQFF
CDR3nt: TGTGCCAGCCTACAGCGGAGCTCCTACAATGAGCAGTTCTTC

abundance: -
d_gene: TRBD2
j_gene: TRBJ2-6
v_gene: TRBV14
CDR3aa: CATTGLAGVGGANVLTF
CDR3nt: TGTGCCACGACGGGACTAGCGGGGGTAGGAGGGGCCAACGTCCTGACTTTC

abundance: few
d_gene: -
j_gene: TRBJ1-4
v_gene: TRBV4-1
CDR3aa: CASSGGRTEKLFF
CDR3nt: TGCGCCAGCAGCGGGGGAAGAACGGAAAAACTGTTTTTT

abundance: many
d_gene: -
j_gene: TRBJ2-7
v_gene: TRBV20-1
CDR3aa: CSAALYSQEQYF
CDR3nt: TGCAGTGCCGCCCTTTACAGTCAGGAGCAGTACTTC

abundance: -
d_gene: -
j_gene: TRBJ2-1
v_gene: TRBV7-7
CDR3aa: CASSPIWLVNEQFF
CDR3nt: TGTGCCAGCAGCCCCATCTGGCTAGTGAATGAGCAGTTCTTC

abundance: -
d_gene: TRBD2
j_gene: TRBJ2-3
v_gene: TRBV4-2
CDR3aa: CASSQGEREWDTQYF
CDR3nt: TGTGCCAGCAGCCAAGGGGAGCGGGAATGGGATACGCAGTATTTT

abundance: few
d_gene: -
j_gene: TRBJ1-1
v_gene: TRBV20-1
CDR3aa: CSAIGRLNTEAFF
CDR3nt: TGCAGTGCTATCGGTCGGCTGAACACTGAAGCTTTCTTT

abundance: many
d_gene: -
j_gene: TRBJ2-3
v_gene: TRBV7-2
CDR3aa: CASSLVWDTQYF
CDR3nt: TGTGCCAGCAGCTTAGTATGGGATACGCAGTATTTT

abundance: many
d_gene: -
j_gene: TRBJ1-2
v_gene: TRBV3-1
CDR3aa: CASSQDPNYGYTF
CDR3nt: TGTGCCAGCAGCCAAGATCCCAACTATGGCTACACCTTC

abundance: few
d_gene: -
j_gene: TRBJ2-7
v_gene: TRBV15
CDR3aa: CATSRGRDRSSYEQYF
CDR3nt: TGTGCCACCAGCAGAGGCCGGGACCGGTCCTCCTACGAGCAGTACTTC

abundance: -
d_gene: -
j_gene: TRBJ2-6
v_gene: TRBV7-9
CDR3aa: CASSLDSISGANVLTF
CDR3nt: TGTGCCAGCAGCTTAGATTCCATCTCTGGGGCCAACGTCCTGACTTTC

abundance: -
d_gene: TRBD2
j_gene: TRBJ2-5
v_gene: TRBV7-7
CDR3aa: CASSLVAGTTINEQYF
CDR3nt: TGTGCCAGCAGCTTAGTAGCCGGGACTACCATAAATGAGCAGTACTTC

abundance: few
d_gene: -
j_gene: TRBJ2-5
v_gene: TRBV10-3
CDR3aa: CAIRTPSGTQYF
CDR3nt: TGTGCCATCAGGACCCCATCCGGGACCCAGTACTTC

abundance: few
d_gene: -
j_gene: TRBJ2-3
v_gene: TRBV29-1
CDR3aa: CSVGLMGDTQYF
CDR3nt: TGCAGCGTTGGACTAATGGGTGATACGCAGTATTTT

abundance: -
d_gene: -
j_gene: TRBJ1-5
v_gene: TRBV10-3
CDR3aa: CAISDRYNQPQHF
CDR3nt: TGTGCCATCTCCGACAGATACAATCAGCCCCAGCATTTT

abundance: -
d_gene: -
j_gene: TRBJ2-7
v_gene: TRBV12-3/TRBV12-4
CDR3aa: CASWSSSYNEQYF
CDR3nt: TGTGCCAGTTGGAGCAGCTCCTACAATGAGCAGTACTTC

abundance: -
d_gene: TRBD1
j_gene: TRBJ1-6
v_gene: TRBV20-1
CDR3aa: CSAGGTVSPLHF
CDR3nt: TGCAGTGCTGGGGGGACAGTTTCACCCCTCCACTTT

abundance: -
d_gene: -
j_gene: TRBJ2-3
v_gene: TRBV6-1
CDR3aa: CASSERAGHTDTQYF
CDR3nt: TGTGCCAGCAGTGAACGAGCGGGACACACAGATACGCAGTATTTT

abundance: many
d_gene: -
j_gene: TRBJ1-5
v_gene: TRBV6-2/TRBV6-3
CDR3aa: CASSYGQVGNQPQHF
CDR3nt: TGTGCCAGCAGTTACGGGCAGGTCGGCAATCAGCCCCAGCATTTT

abundance: -
d_gene: -
j_gene: TRBJ2-3
v_gene: TRBV3-1
CDR3aa: CASSQVPGTSTDTQYF
CDR3nt: TGTGCCAGCAGCCAAGTTCCGGGTACGAGCACAGATACGCAGTATTTT

abundance: -
d_gene: -
j_gene: TRBJ2-1
v_gene: TRBV11-2
CDR3aa: CASRLFQGQELNEQFF
CDR3nt: TGTGCCAGCAGATTATTCCAGGGCCAGGAACTAAATGAGCAGTTCTTC

abundance: once
d_gene: -
j_gene: TRBJ2-2
v_gene: TRBV5-1
CDR3aa: CASSFDGPNTGELFF
CDR3nt: TGCGCCAGCAGCTTCGACGGACCGAACACCGGGGAGCTGTTTTTT

abundance: -
d_gene: -
j_gene: TRBJ2-1
v_gene: TRBV12-3/TRBV12-4
CDR3aa: CASSLIVGAGNEQFF
CDR3nt: TGTGCCAGCAGTTTAATCGTAGGGGCGGGCAATGAGCAGTTCTTC

abundance: -
d_gene: TRBD1
j_gene: TRBJ1-4
v_gene: TRBV14
CDR3aa: CASSPLRDREAQGKLFF
CDR3nt: TGTGCCAGCAGCCCTCTGAGGGACAGGGAGGCGCAGGGAAAACTGTTTTTT

abundance: -
d_gene: TRBD2
j_gene: TRBJ2-3
v_gene: TRBV20-1
CDR3aa: CSARDLLAGRRADTQYF
CDR3nt: TGCAGTGCTAGAGATCTGCTAGCGGGGAGGCGAGCAGATACGCAGTATTTT

abundance: -
d_gene: TRBD1
j_gene: TRBJ1-2
v_gene: TRBV15
CDR3aa: CATSANAGTGAVGGYTF
CDR3nt: TGTGCCACCAGCGCCAATGCCGGGACAGGGGCTGTGGGCGGCTACACCTTC